This T cell receptor beta chain is drawn from a study of vaccination and CD4 T cells after COVID-19. For the study at large: With several mild cases and one severe, convalescent patients were SARS-CoV-2 positive by nasal swab PCR. The stimulating agents, overlapping spike peptides, came from SARS-CoV-2, HCoV-NL63, HCoV-OC43 and HCoV-229E. In the convalescent cohort, there were six males and four females, two of them Hispanic.

Looked up from germline, CDR1 is ENHRY and CDR2 is SYGVKD. The trim removed 6 bases at V and 1 base at J, leaving 9 bases unmatched. CDR3 length: 16 residues. Treatment described: approximately 9-day PBMC culture with coronavirus spike peptide pools or control peptides (ViraFEST assay). Oncomine TCR Beta short-read sequencing was applied to DNA from cultured CD4+ T cells. MiXCR, run by TCRdb on the PCR reads, gives a single entry per CDR3 protein. The sample has roughly 15,000 distinct CDR3 sequences; around 59% are singletons. As regards this clonotype: Its specificity is not known.

Study-level results: Convalescent patients showed a median roughly 90% of reactive clones that were seen only post-vaccination.

The TCR was taken from a human donor who had recovered from COVID-19. Material: CD4+ T cells from blood, cultured in vitro, obtained after SARS-CoV-2 vaccination. The V and J genes are TRBV10-3 and TRBJ1-2, with 9 bases matching TRBD1. For the CDR3, the DNA is TGTGCCATCAGATCCGGGACAGGGAAGAATAACTATGGCTACACCTTC. Translated: CAIRSGTGKNNYGYTF.